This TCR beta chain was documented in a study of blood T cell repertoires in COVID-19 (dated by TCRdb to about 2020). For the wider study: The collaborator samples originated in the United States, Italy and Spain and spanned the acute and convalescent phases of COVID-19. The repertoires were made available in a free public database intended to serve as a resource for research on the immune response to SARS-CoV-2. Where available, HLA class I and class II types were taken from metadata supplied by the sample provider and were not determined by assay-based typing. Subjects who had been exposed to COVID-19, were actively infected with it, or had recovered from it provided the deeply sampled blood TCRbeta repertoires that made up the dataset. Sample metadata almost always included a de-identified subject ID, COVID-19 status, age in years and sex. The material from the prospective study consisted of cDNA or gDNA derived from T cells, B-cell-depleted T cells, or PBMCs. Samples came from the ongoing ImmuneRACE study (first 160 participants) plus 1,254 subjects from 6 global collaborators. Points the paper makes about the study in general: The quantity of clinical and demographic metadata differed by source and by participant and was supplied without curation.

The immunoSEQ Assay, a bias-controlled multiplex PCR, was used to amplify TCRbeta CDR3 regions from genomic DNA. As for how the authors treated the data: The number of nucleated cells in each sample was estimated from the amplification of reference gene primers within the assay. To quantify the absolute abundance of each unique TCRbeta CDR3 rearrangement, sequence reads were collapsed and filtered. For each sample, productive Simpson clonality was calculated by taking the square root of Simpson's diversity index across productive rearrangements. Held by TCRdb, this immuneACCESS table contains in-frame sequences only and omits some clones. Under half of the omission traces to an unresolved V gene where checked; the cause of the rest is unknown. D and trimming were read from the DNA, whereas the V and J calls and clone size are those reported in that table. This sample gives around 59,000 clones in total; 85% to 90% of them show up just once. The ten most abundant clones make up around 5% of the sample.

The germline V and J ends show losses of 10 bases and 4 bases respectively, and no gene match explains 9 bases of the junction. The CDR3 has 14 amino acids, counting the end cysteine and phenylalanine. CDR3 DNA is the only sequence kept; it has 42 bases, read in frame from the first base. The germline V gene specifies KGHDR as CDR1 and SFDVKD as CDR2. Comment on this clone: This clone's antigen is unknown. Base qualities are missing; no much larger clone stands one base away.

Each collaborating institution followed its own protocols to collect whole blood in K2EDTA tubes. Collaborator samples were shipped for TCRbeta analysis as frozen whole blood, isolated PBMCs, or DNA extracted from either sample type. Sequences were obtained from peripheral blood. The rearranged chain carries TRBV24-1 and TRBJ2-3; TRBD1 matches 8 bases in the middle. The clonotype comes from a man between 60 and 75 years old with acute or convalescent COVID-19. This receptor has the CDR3 CATKRSGGSDTQYF. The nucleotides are TGTGCCACGAAGAGGTCAGGGGGCTCAGATACGCAGTATTTT.